The source of this T cell receptor (beta chain) is a study of T cells in Graves' hyperthyroidism and ophthalmopathy. Template material for amplifying TCR beta CDR3 regions consisted of RNA transcripts. The primer set for the first-round RT-PCR of the TCR CDR3 was HTBI. TCRdb itself ran the multiplex PCR reads through MiXCR, one entry per CDR3 protein. The table has about 600,000 distinct CDR3 sequences, 15% to 20% seen once. This clonotype was counted ten times or more. The CDR3 loop spans 14 amino acids. In germline, CDR1 is DFQATT, CDR2 SNEGSKA (reference sequence). The ends were cut back, 5 bases at V and 3 bases at J, with 17 bases in the middle.

The chain uses TRBV20-1 and TRBJ2-7, with D perhaps matching TRBD1 or TRBD2 (5 bases each). Input material: blood. The origin of this receptor is a middle-aged woman with Graves' ophthalmopathy. The CDR3 loop reads CSALPPGPYYEQYF. The DNA for the CDR3 is TGCAGTGCTCTACCACCGGGACCCTACTACGAGCAGTACTTC.